This T cell receptor (beta chain) derives from a study of T cell clones after liver transplantation (dated by TCRdb to between 2018 and 2021). With regard to the full study: The samples were obtained from ITN030ST, a randomized trial that attempted immunosuppression withdrawal within 2 years after liver transplantation. Donor-reactive T cell clones were identified by TCRbeta sequencing after a pre-transplant mixed lymphocyte reaction and then tracked in post-transplant blood. Blood samples were collected pre-transplant, then pre-randomization ahead of withdrawal, and finally post-randomization once withdrawal had either been completed or failed. Third party-reactive TCRbeta sequences were also identified from pre-transplant MLRs to serve as an antigen-independent comparator for donor-reactive sequences. Three of the eight recipients were HCV-positive; the others were transplanted for non-autoimmune, non-viral indications. The studied cohort comprised 8 liver transplant recipients, 3 classified as tolerant and 5 as non-tolerant. Subjects received no induction therapy and standard immunosuppression until randomization at 12-24 months post-transplant. Tolerance meant complete immunosuppression withdrawal for at least one year without liver enzymes rising beyond twice the upper limit of normal.

CDR1 is given as LNHNV and CDR2 as YYDKDF, both from the germline V gene (reference sequence). The CDR3 covers 15 residues, taking in both the cysteine and the phenylalanine. Just CDR3 DNA is preserved here, 45 bases in frame from base 1. A distance of 12 bases separates the germline ends of V and J, which lose 1 base and 2 bases respectively. Unstimulated PBMCs, after thawing, were stained for CD3, CD4 and CD8 and then FACS-sorted into CD3+CD4+ and CD3+CD8+ populations. Each of the 8 studied subjects was randomized to immunosuppression withdrawal. The Qiagen DNeasy Blood and Tissue Kit was used to isolate genomic DNA. Frozen genomic DNA underwent high-throughput TCRbeta CDR3 sequencing by immunoSEQ, including PCR amplification, mapping, bias correction and internal controls. In the authors' own workflow: Only productive rearrangements were retained, and each unique TCRbeta sequence was defined by its CDR3 nucleotide sequence together with its V and J gene. Donor-reactive sequences required at least 5-fold expansion in CFSE-low cells versus unstimulated pre-transplant cells and at least 0.01% frequency. Minimum frequency thresholds were set for each subject based on the unstimulated sample with the lowest template count, ensuring at least 90% detection power. Jensen-Shannon divergence between the top 1000 TCRbeta sequences post- versus pre-transplant served as the measure of repertoire turnover. Changes in detection of donor-reactive sequences were tested with two-sided Fisher's exact tests. TCRdb stores this immuneACCESS table with in-frame sequences only. Part of the clones is absent; in the studies checked, under half of the shortfall reflects unresolved V genes, and no reason is known for the rest. That table gives V, J and clone size, and the DNA gave D and trimming. This sample lists fewer than 50,000 clones; around 84% were detected once. Of the sample, almost 2.5% falls within the top ten clones.

To note about this clone: This clone's antigen is unknown. No base quality information exists; no much larger clone differs at one position.

Summary of the overall study and its limitations: In 5 of 8 subjects, circulating donor-reactive CD4 TCRbeta sequences decreased significantly after transplant, regardless of tolerance or HCV status. Without allograft tissue specimens, donor-reactive T cells may have migrated into the graft rather than being deleted. Once repertoire turnover was taken into account, donor-reactive detection showed a significant reduction for CD4 in 7 of 8 subjects and for CD8 in 8 of 8. Donor-reactive sequences decreased more than third party-reactive sequences, which suggests partial antigen-specific deletion that was not related to withdrawal success. Low numbers of available donor cells limited the measurable donor-reactive repertoire in two subjects. Because of small, heterogeneous patient numbers and non-standardized post-transplant time points, the conclusions were only preliminary.

This chain is built from TRBV15 and TRBJ2-7; the best D guess is TRBD2, with 5 bases matching. The sequencing used CD4+ T cells from blood, collected 24 months after liver transplant. The clonotype was recovered from a human patient who received a liver transplant. In patients who had a transplant, some T cells may come from the graft donor. The DNA sequence is as follows: TGTGCCACCAGCAGAGTTAGGACTCGTGCCTACGAGCAGTACTTC. This yields the protein CATSRVRTRAYEQYF.